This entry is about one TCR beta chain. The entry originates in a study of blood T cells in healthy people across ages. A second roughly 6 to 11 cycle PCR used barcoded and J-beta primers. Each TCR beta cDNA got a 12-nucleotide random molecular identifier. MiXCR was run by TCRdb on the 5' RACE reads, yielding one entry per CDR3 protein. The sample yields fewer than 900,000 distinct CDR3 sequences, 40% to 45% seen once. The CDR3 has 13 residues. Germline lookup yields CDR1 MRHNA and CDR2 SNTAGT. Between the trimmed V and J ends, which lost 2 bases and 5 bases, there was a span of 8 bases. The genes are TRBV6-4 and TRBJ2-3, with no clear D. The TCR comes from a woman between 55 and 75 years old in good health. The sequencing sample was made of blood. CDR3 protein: CASSDTAVDTQYF. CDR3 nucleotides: TGTGCCAGCAGTGACACCGCAGTAGATACGCAGTATTTT.